The subject of this entry is one T cell receptor beta chain. The antigen remains undetermined. This sample stems from a study of OX40 agonist ivuxolimab in advanced cancers. Whole-study results and caveats: CD4+ and CD8+ blood T cells expanded clonally by week 6 at 0.1 to 3.0 mg/kg.

Profiled with immunoSEQ multiplex PCR; TCRdb holds only in-frame clones, not every one. This sample has roughly 46,000 clones; approximately 82% occur once, and the top ten carry 2.6%. The germline V gene encodes CDR1 SGHDN and CDR2 FVKESK. The CDR3 loop spans 17 amino acids. Trimming left V 1 base short and J 1 base short, with 16 bases between. The chain employs TRBV14 and TRBJ1-2; the D is unclear. This sample comprised CD4+ or CD8+ T cells sorted from blood, obtained in a trial of the OX40 agonist ivuxolimab. The clonotype was recovered from an adult with an advanced solid tumor such as melanoma, head and neck, liver or kidney cancer. CDR3 region: CASSQAMAADGNYGYTF. The DNA of the CDR3 is TGTGCCAGCAGCCAAGCCATGGCAGCAGATGGTAACTATGGCTACACCTTC.